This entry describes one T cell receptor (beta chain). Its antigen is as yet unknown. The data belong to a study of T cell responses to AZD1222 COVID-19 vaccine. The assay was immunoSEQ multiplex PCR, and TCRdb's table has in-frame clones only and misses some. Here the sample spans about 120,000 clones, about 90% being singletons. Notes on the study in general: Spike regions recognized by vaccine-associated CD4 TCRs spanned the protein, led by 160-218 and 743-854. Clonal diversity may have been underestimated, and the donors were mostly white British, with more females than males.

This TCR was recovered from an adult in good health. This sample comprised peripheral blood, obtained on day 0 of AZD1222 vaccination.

This CDR3 reads CASSTYYEQYF. The CDR3 DNA reads TGTGCCAGCAGCACCTACTACGAGCAGTACTTC. The chain couples TRBV7-9 to TRBJ2-7; D is undetermined. V lost 5 bases, J lost 3 bases, and 5 bases lay in between. The CDR3 loop spans 11 amino acids. The germline CDR1 and CDR2 sequences are SEHNR and FQNEAQ (reference sequence).